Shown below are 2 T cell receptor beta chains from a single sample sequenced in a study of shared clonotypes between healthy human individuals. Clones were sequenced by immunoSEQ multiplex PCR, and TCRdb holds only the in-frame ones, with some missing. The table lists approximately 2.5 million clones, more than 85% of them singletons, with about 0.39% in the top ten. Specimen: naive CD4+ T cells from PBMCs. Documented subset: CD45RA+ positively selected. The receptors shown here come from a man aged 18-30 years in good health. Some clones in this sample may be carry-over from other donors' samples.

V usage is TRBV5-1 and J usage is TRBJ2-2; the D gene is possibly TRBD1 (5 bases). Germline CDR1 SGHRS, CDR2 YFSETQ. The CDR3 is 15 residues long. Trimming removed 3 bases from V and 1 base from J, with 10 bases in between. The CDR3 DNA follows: TGCGCCAGCAGCTGGGGCCTAGGGAACACCGGGGAGCTGTTTTTT. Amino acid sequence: CASSWGLGNTGELFF.

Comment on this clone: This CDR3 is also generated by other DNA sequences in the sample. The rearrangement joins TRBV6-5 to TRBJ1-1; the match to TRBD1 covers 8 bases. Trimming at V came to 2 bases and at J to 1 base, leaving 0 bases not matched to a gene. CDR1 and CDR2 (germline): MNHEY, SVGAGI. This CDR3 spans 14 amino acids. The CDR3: CASSYGTGNTEAFF. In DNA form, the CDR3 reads TGTGCCAGCAGTTACGGGACAGGGAACACTGAAGCTTTCTTT.